This T cell receptor beta chain was recovered during a study of T cells in Graves' hyperthyroidism and ophthalmopathy. Notes on the study in general: Blood also carried most thyroid clonotypes expanded above 0.001.

This clonotype has a handful of counts. Its cognate antigen is unknown. The ends were cut back, 5 bases at V and 5 bases at J, with 12 bases in the middle. The CDR3 runs to 13 residues. Germline V gene data show CDR1 as KGHDR and CDR2 as SFDVKD. There were TCR beta CDR3 regions amplified from RNA transcripts. A first-round RT-PCR of the TCR CDR3 used the HTBI primer set. MiXCR, applied by TCRdb to the multiplex PCR reads, yields one record per CDR3 protein. The sample yields around 600,000 distinct CDR3 sequences, 45% seen once. The study based diagnoses on clinical symptoms, serum thyroxine and TRAb, thyroid ultrasound and orbital computed tomography.

The source is an adult man with Graves' disease, either hyperthyroidism or ophthalmopathy (not recorded which). The rearrangement links TRBV24-1 to TRBJ2-7; D may correspond to TRBD1 or TRBD2 (5 bases each). Sequences were obtained from peripheral blood or thyroid tissue (not recorded which). The CDR3 spells CATSAGPGDEQYF. The CDR3 DNA sequence: TGTGCCACCAGTGCGGGGCCCGGGGACGAGCAGTACTTC.